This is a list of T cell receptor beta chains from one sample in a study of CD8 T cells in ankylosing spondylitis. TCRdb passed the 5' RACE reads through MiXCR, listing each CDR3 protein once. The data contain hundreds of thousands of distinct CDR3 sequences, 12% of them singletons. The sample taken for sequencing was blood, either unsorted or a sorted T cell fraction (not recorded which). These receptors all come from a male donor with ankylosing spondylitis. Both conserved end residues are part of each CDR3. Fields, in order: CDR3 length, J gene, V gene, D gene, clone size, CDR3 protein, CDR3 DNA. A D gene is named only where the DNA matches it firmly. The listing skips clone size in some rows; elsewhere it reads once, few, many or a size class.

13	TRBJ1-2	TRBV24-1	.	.	CATSLTGSYGYTF	TGTGCCACCAGCTTGACGGGTTCCTATGGCTACACCTTC
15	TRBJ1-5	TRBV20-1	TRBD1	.	CSARGGTGDNQPQHF	TGCAGTGCTAGGGGGGGGACAGGTGACAATCAGCCCCAGCATTTT
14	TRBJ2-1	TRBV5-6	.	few	CASSLEVNYNEQFF	TGTGCCAGCAGCTTGGAGGTAAACTACAATGAGCAGTTCTTC
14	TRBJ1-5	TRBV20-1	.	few	CSASGAPPHQPQHF	TGCAGTGCTAGCGGGGCCCCTCCCCATCAGCCCCAGCATTTT
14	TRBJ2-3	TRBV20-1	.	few	CSARGVGNTDTQYF	TGCAGTGCTAGAGGGGTCGGCAACACAGATACGCAGTATTTT
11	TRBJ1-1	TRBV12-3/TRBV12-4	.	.	CASSLGEQAFF	TGTGCCAGCAGTTTAGGAGAGCAAGCTTTCTTT
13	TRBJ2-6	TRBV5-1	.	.	CACGEMGANVLTF	TGCGCCTGTGGGGAGATGGGGGCCAACGTCCTGACTTTC
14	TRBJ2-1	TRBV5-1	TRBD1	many	CASSPGTGMNEQFF	TGCGCCAGCAGCCCCGGGACAGGGATGAATGAGCAGTTCTTC
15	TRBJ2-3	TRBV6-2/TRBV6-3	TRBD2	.	CASSSGLGSTDTQYF	TGTGCCAGCAGTTCCGGACTAGGAAGCACAGATACGCAGTATTTT
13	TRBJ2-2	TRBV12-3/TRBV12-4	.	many	CASSRDSGEELFF	TGTGCCAGCAGTCGAGACTCGGGGGAGGAGCTGTTTTTT
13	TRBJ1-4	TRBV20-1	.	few	CSAARGYDEKLFF	TGCAGTGCTGCCAGGGGCTATGATGAAAAACTGTTTTTT
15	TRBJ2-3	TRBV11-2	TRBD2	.	CASSLSGERADTQYF	TGTGCCAGCAGCCTTAGCGGGGAGAGGGCAGATACGCAGTATTTT
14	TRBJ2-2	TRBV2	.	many	CASTGFSNTGELFF	TGTGCCAGTACAGGGTTTTCCAACACCGGGGAGCTGTTTTTT
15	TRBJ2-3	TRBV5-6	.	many	CASSLVRSGLGGQYF	TGTGCCAGCAGCTTGGTACGCTCCGGGCTCGGGGGGCAGTATTTT
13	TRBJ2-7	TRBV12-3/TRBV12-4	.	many	CASSLLEGLEQYF	TGTGCCAGCAGTTTATTAGAAGGGCTCGAGCAGTACTTC
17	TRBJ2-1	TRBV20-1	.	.	CSADPVGNPKIYNEQFF	TGCAGTGCTGACCCAGTCGGGAATCCCAAAATATACAATGAGCAGTTCTTC
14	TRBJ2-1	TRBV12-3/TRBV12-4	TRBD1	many	CASSLRQGYNEQFF	TGTGCCAGCAGTTTAAGACAGGGCTACAATGAGCAGTTCTTC
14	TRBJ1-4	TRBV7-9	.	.	CASSDQGSNEKLFF	TGTGCCAGCAGCGATCAGGGCAGTAATGAAAAACTGTTTTTT
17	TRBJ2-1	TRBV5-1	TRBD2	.	CASSLDRLAGGLNEQFF	TGCGCCAGCAGCTTGGACAGACTAGCGGGAGGGCTCAATGAGCAGTTCTTC
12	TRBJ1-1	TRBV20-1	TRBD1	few	CSAPQGQAEAFF	TGCAGTGCTCCACAAGGACAGGCAGAAGCTTTCTTT
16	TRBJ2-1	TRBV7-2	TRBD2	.	CASSSRLAREINEQFF	TGTGCCAGCAGCTCGCGACTAGCTAGGGAGATCAATGAGCAGTTCTTC
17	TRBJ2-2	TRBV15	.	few	CATSRVNSGKGTGELFF	TGTGCCACCAGCAGAGTAAACAGCGGAAAAGGGACCGGGGAGCTGTTTTTT
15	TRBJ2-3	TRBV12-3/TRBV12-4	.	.	CASIKTGISTDTQYF	TGTGCCAGCATTAAGACAGGCATTAGCACAGATACGCAGTATTTT
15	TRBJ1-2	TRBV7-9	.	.	CASSLDGSTVYGYTF	TGTGCCAGCAGCTTAGATGGGTCGACAGTTTATGGCTACACCTTC
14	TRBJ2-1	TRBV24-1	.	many	CATSDFGSYNEQFF	TGTGCCACCAGTGATTTTGGGTCCTACAATGAGCAGTTCTTC
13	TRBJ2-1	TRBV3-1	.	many	CASSQGIGNEQFF	TGTGCCAGCAGCCAAGGAATCGGGAATGAGCAGTTCTTC
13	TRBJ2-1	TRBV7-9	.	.	CASSSGSNNEQFF	TGTGCCAGCAGCTCCGGGTCTAACAATGAGCAGTTCTTC
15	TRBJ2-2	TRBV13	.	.	CASSNHRKNTGELFF	TGTGCCAGCAGCAATCACAGAAAGAACACCGGGGAGCTGTTTTTT
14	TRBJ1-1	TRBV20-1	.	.	CSAPAGPYGTEAFF	TGCAGTGCTCCTGCAGGGCCCTACGGCACTGAAGCTTTCTTT
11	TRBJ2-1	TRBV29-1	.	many	CSVGGYNEQFF	TGCAGCGTTGGAGGTTACAATGAGCAGTTCTTC
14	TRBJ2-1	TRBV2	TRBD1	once	CASSIGQGDVEQFF	TGTGCCAGCTCTATCGGACAGGGGGATGTTGAGCAGTTCTTC
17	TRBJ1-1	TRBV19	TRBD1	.	CASSIGDRGLRDTEAFF	TGTGCCAGTAGTATTGGGGACAGGGGGCTTAGGGACACTGAAGCTTTCTTT
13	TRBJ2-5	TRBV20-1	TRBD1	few	CSARDPGGETQYF	TGCAGTGCTAGAGATCCAGGGGGAGAGACCCAGTACTTC